Presented here are 17 T cell receptor beta chains from one specimen sequenced in a study of blood T cells in healthy people across ages (dated by TCRdb to between 2014 and 2017). The method behind the library was 5' RACE. The sequencing machine was an Illumina HiSeq 2500. A second about 7 to 12 cycle PCR used a sample-barcoded 5' primer and a J-beta primer mix. TCRdb trimmed the raw reads at Q25, called clones with MiXCR and kept productive beta chains. Merged by CDR3 protein, the rows form single entries marked with the most common genes and DNA. The sample includes roughly 680,000 distinct CDR3 sequences, with under 25% observed a single time. The leading ten clones occupy 3% to 4.5% of the sample. The sequenced sample was blood. Receptors originate from a man in his sixties or seventies in good health.

This clonotype was counted only a few times. This sequence joins TRBV2 and TRBJ2-5; TRBD1 is a possible D gene (5 bases). The CDR3 covers 13 residues. Germline-derived CDR1 and CDR2 are SNHLY and FYNNEI. V was clipped by 5 bases and J by 5 bases, with 12 bases between them. The CDR3 DNA reads as TGTGCCAGCAGTTTTCAGGGTACGGAGACCCAGTACTTC. Its translation is CASSFQGTETQYF.

This chain connects TRBV6-5 to TRBJ1-2; D may be TRBD1 (5 bases). This CDR3 has 14 residues. Trimming removed 5 bases from V and 8 bases from J, with 18 bases in between. Per the germline V gene, CDR1 is MNHEY and CDR2 is SVGAGI. The CDR3 is CASSTQGGGPGYTF. The CDR3 DNA reads TGTGCCAGCAGTACTCAGGGCGGCGGGCCCGGCTACACCTTC.

This clonotype was detected a few times. This chain uses TRBV6-1 with TRBJ1-2; 8 nucleotides align to TRBD1. Germline V gene data show CDR1 as MNHNS and CDR2 as SASEGT. The CDR3 spans 16 residues. The ends lost 5 bases at V and 0 bases at J; junction bases unmatched: 8. CDR3 DNA: TGTGCCAGCAGTCGGACAGGGTCAGATCCTAACTATGGCTACACCTTC. Translation gives CASSRTGSDPNYGYTF.

On this clonotype itself: Given a much more abundant clone one base away, this may be a read error. This rearrangement joins TRBV4-2 to TRBJ2-5; D unclear. Per germline, CDR1 LGHNA and CDR2 YNFKEQ. The CDR3 consists of 13 residues. The CDR3 DNA reads TGTGCCAGCAGCCAAAAACACCAAGAGGCCCAGTACTTC. Translating it yields CASSQKHQEAQYF.

Written as DNA, the CDR3 is TGTGCCAGCAGTTACCGACCGGGACGCGATCTAGCCGATCAAGAGACCCAGTACTTC. This gives the protein CASSYRPGRDLADQETQYF. The genes are TRBV6-2 or TRBV6-3 and TRBJ2-5; D assignment may be TRBD1 or TRBD2 (5 bases each). Germline CDR1 is MNHEY and CDR2 is SVGEGT. The CDR3 covers 19 residues. V was cut by 2 bases and J by 2 bases, with 24 bases left in between.

V is TRBV12-3 or TRBV12-4 and J is TRBJ1-6, with a tentative D call TRBD1 (5 bases). V lost 6 bases and J lost 7, with 16 bases in between. This CDR3 region has 15 residues. CDR3 coding DNA: TGTGCCAGCAGCGGGAGGGGCTGGGGGAATTCACCCCTCCACTTT. It yields the protein CASSGRGWGNSPLHF.

At least ten counts were recorded for this clonotype. V gene TRBV25-1 combines with J gene TRBJ2-1, with 8 bases fitting TRBD1. Losses at the gene ends were 5 bases for V and 12 bases for J; bases not matched to a gene: 15. Germline V CDR1 and CDR2: MGHDK, SYGVNS. The CDR3 has 15 residues. For the CDR3, the DNA is TGTGCCAGCAGTATAGGACAGGGACGTGCAGCAGGGCAGTTCTTC. It is translated as CASSIGQGRAAGQFF. The variable domain in full, with the rest retrieved from reference TRBV25-1 and TRBJ2-1, is EADIYQTPRYLVIGTGKKITLECSQTMGHDKMYWYQQDPGMELHLIHYSYGVNSTEKGDLSSESTVSRIRTEHFPLTLESARPSHTSQYLCASSIGQGRAAGQFFGPGTRLTVL.

This clonotype was detected a few times. V gene TRBV20-1 combines with J gene TRBJ2-7, with 10 bases that match TRBD2. The germline CDR1 and CDR2 sequences are DFQATT and SNEGSKA (reference sequence). The CDR3 spans 14 residues. The J segment lost 1 base and the V segment lost 6 bases, leaving 6 bases of the junction unmatched. As DNA, the CDR3 is TGCAGTGCAAATGAGCGGGAGGGGTCCTACGAGCAGTACTTC. It encodes CSANEREGSYEQYF.

The chain has TRBV10-3 and TRBJ2-7; no definite D call. This CDR3 region has 14 residues. The V and J ends lost 4 bases and 0 bases respectively, with 10 bases between them. Germline CDR1 ENHRY, CDR2 SYGVKD. Written as DNA, the CDR3 is TGTGCCATCAGTGGAACGGGTGTCTCCTACGAGCAGTACTTC. Translation gives CAISGTGVSYEQYF.

On this clonotype: One end of the junction varies from germline; a read error may be responsible. The chain is built from TRBV2 and TRBJ2-1; D is ambiguous. The closer fit of TRBJ2-7 to the DNA end suggests the J call may be wrong. CDR1 SNHLY and CDR2 FYNNEI come from the germline V gene. The CDR3 consists of 13 residues. The CDR3 bases are TGTGCCTGCAGTGCCGACGTCGGCTACGAGCAGTACTTC. Residues: CACSADVGYEQYF.

The V call is TRBV4-1, the J call TRBJ2-3; 11 positions agree with TRBD2. The germline V gene has CDR1 MGHRA and CDR2 YSYEKL. CDR3 length: 16 amino acids. V trimming: 2 bases; J trimming: 4 bases; junction bases outside the gene matches: 5. Here the CDR3 DNA reads TGCGCCAGCAGCCAATTTAGCGGGAGGGCATCAGATACGCAGTATTTT. Translating gives CASSQFSGRASDTQYF.

The V gene is TRBV5-1, the J gene TRBJ2-2; TRBD2 agrees at 9 bases. Trimming took 6 bases from V and 4 from J; bases not matched to a gene: 10. CDR1 and CDR2 from the germline V gene are SGHRS and YFSETQ. This CDR3 has 16 amino acids. CDR3 bases: TGCGCCAGCAAGTCAGTTGGGACTAGCACCACCGGGGAGCTGTTTTTT. Translation gives CASKSVGTSTTGELFF. Looking up the rest from reference TRBV5-1 and TRBJ2-2 gives the full variable domain: KAGVTQTPRYLIKTRGQQVTLSCSPISGHRSVSWYQQTPGQGLQFLFEYFSETQRNKGNFPGRFSGRQFSNSRSEMNVSTLELGDSALYLCASKSVGTSTTGELFFGEGSRLTVL.

The rearrangement uses TRBV5-1 and TRBJ2-7, with 9 nucleotides matching TRBD2. The CDR3 extends over 15 amino acids. Germline CDR1 is SGHRS and CDR2 is YFSETQ. J was trimmed by 7 bases and V by 2 bases; bases with no gene match: 10. CDR3: CASSFMREGEGEQYF. In DNA form, the CDR3 reads TGCGCCAGCAGCTTTATGCGGGAGGGCGAGGGTGAGCAGTACTTC.

This clonotype has more than one count but fewer than ten. The CDR3 protein is CASSGGGTGWETQYF. The DNA of the CDR3 is TGTGCCAGCAGCGGGGGCGGGACAGGGTGGGAGACCCAGTACTTC. The chain combines TRBV28 with TRBJ2-5; 9 positions match TRBD1. V shed 6 bases, J shed 5 bases, and the junction held 10 bases outside the gene matches. The germline V gene has CDR1 MDHEN and CDR2 SYDVKM. This CDR3 region has 15 residues.

The gene calls are TRBV25-1 and TRBJ1-4; D call uncertain. Looked up from germline, CDR1 is MGHDK and CDR2 is SYGVNS. Trimming took 8 bases from V and 1 from J, leaving 11 bases between them. The CDR3 sequence is 14 residues long. In DNA form, the CDR3 reads TGTGCCAGCGGGGAAGGCGGAACTAATGAAAAACTGTTTTTT. Translated, it gives CASGEGGTNEKLFF.

This clonotype has only a few counts. This chain uses TRBV14 with TRBJ2-3, with D hard to call. The CDR3 runs to 14 residues. CDR1 and CDR2 from the germline V gene are SGHDN and FVKESK. Trimming took 0 bases from V and 6 from J, leaving 10 bases between them. CDR3: CASSQDERWDTQYF. The DNA of the CDR3 is TGTGCCAGCAGCCAAGATGAGAGGTGGGATACGCAGTATTTT.

The chain is built from TRBV2 and TRBJ2-1; D unclear. V was clipped by 7 bases and J by 7 bases, with 8 bases between them. The CDR3 extends over 11 amino acids. The germline V gene encodes CDR1 SNHLY and CDR2 FYNNEI. CDR3 in amino acids: CASTQANEQFF. CDR3 nucleotide sequence: TGTGCCAGCACCCAAGCTAATGAGCAGTTCTTC.